This T cell receptor beta chain was sequenced in a study of blood T cell repertoires in COVID-19. Across the study: Whether acute or convalescent, the COVID-19 samples came from the United States, Italy and Spain. PBMCs, B-cell-depleted T cells, or T cells were the source of the cDNA or gDNA that made up the material.

The V gene's germline CDR1 is SGHRS and CDR2 YFSETQ. The CDR3 runs to 17 residues. The V end was cut by 0 bases, the J end by 2 bases, with 14 bases between. Generated by immunoSEQ multiplex PCR, the TCRdb table keeps only in-frame clones and is missing some. Seen here are approximately 250,000 clones, around 84% observed once, and the top ten hold roughly 5%. This rearrangement joins TRBV5-1 to TRBJ2-2, with D perhaps TRBD1 (6 bases). The sequence was obtained from a woman aged 55-70 years with COVID-19, enrolled during active disease. The sequencing input was peripheral blood. The CDR3 coding sequence is TGCGCCAGCAGCTTGGAATGTAGACAGGTAAACACCGGGGAGCTGTTTTTT. Translating it yields CASSLECRQVNTGELFF.